The 8 T cell receptor beta chains below all came from one sample that was sequenced in a study of cytomegalovirus exposure and HLA in healthy donors. With 60 Vbeta and 13 Jbeta primers, the PCR was carried out. Sequencing was performed with immunoSEQ multiplex PCR; in TCRdb, only in-frame clones are kept and a portion is missing. The sample contains fewer than 150,000 clones, around three quarters of which appear only once. The sample consisted of PBMCs. The receptors originated from a man aged 35 to 55 in good health and CMV-seronegative.

This clone has a handful of counts. The CDR3 nucleotides read TGTGCCAGCAGTTACTCGACGACAGGGAAATATGGCTACACCTTC. This codes for CASSYSTTGKYGYTF. The V gene is TRBV6-5, the J gene TRBJ1-2; 7 positions agree with TRBD1. CDR1 and CDR2 (germline): MNHEY, SVGAGI. This CDR3 is built from 15 residues. Trimming took 0 bases from V and 5 from J; bases not matched to a gene: 6.

The chain joins TRBV7-9 to TRBJ1-1, with TRBD1 matching 7 bases. The V segment lost 7 bases and the J segment 2 bases; nucleotides outside the gene matches: 7. Germline CDR1 and CDR2: SEHNR and FQNEAQ (reference sequence). This CDR3 has 14 residues. CDR3 in amino acids: CASMEQGLNTEAFF. The DNA of the CDR3 is TGTGCCAGCATGGAACAGGGGCTAAACACTGAAGCTTTCTTT.

This rearrangement joins TRBV27 to TRBJ2-1, with a tentative D call TRBD2 (7 bases). The germline V and J ends were trimmed by 6 bases and 2 bases, with 17 bases remaining between them. Germline V lookup: CDR1 MNHEY, CDR2 SMNVEV (reference sequence). This CDR3 has 16 residues. The CDR3, as DNA: TGTGCCAGCAGCCGTAGTGGAGGGGGGGCCTACAATGAGCAGTTCTTC. Translating gives CASSRSGGGAYNEQFF.

This clone appeared a single time. The chain carries TRBV6-1 and TRBJ1-4; 10 bases map to TRBD1. Germline CDR1 and CDR2: MNHNS and SASEGT. This CDR3 is 15 amino acids long. V lost 3 bases, J lost 8 bases, and 6 bases stayed unmatched. The CDR3 sequence: CASSDVGQGDEKLFF. The CDR3 DNA reads as TGTGCCAGCAGTGATGTAGGACAGGGGGACGAAAAACTGTTTTTT.

The chain has TRBV7-2 and TRBJ2-7, with 9 bases aligning to TRBD1. The CDR3 runs to 16 residues. The J segment lost 4 bases and the V segment lost 8 bases, leaving 15 bases of the junction unmatched. Germline lookup yields CDR1 SGHTA and CDR2 FQGNSA. CDR3 DNA: TGTGCCAGCGCCCCGACCCGGGACAGGGCCTATTACGAGCAGTACTTC. Protein: CASAPTRDRAYYEQYF.

This clone appeared once. This chain uses TRBV2 with TRBJ1-1, with D perhaps TRBD1 (5 bases). Germline V gene sequence: CDR1 SNHLY, CDR2 FYNNEI. The CDR3 is 14 residues long. V was clipped by 6 bases and J by 2 bases, with 13 bases between them. The DNA for the CDR3 is TGTGCCAGCAGCGTTTACGGGGGAAACACTGAAGCTTTCTTT. As protein: CASSVYGGNTEAFF.

This chain connects TRBV5-6 to TRBJ1-2; 9 nucleotides line up with TRBD1. The germline V gene encodes CDR1 SGHDT and CDR2 YYEEEE. CDR3 size: 14 residues. J was trimmed by 8 bases and V by 1 base; bases with no gene match: 6. The CDR3 nucleotides read TGTGCCAGCAGCTTGCGGGGACAGGGTTACGGCTACACCTTC. This codes for CASSLRGQGYGYTF.

The J gene is TRBJ2-2, the V gene TRBV4-1, with 11 bases that match TRBD2. CDR1 and CDR2 from the germline V gene are MGHRA and YSYEKL. There are 16 residues in the CDR3. V was pared by 3 bases and J by 4 bases, with 4 bases of the junction left unmatched. DNA of the CDR3: TGCGCCAGCAGCCAGCTAGCGGGAGGACTCACCGGGGAGCTGTTTTTT. Residues: CASSQLAGGLTGELFF.